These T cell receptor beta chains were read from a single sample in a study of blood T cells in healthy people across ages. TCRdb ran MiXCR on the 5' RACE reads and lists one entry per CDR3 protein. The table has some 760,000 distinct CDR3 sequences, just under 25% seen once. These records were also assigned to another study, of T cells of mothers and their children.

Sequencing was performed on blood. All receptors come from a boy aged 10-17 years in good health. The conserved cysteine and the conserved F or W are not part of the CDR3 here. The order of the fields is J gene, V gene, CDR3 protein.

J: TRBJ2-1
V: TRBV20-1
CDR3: SARLGGNEQF

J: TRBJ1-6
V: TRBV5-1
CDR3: ASSWDGSNSPLH

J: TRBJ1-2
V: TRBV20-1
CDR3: SAFGDRRMNYGYT

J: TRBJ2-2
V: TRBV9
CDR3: ASSVVAGGLTGELF

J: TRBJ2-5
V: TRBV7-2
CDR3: ASSVGLLPETQY

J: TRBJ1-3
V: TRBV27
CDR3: ASSQDRRSSGNTIY

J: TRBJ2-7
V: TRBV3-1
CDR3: ASSHGTSGISSYEQY

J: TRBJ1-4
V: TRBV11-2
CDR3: ASSYPGQYNEKLF

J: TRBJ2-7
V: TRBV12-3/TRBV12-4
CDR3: ASSSPGSGYEQY

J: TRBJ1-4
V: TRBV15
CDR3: ATSETGTRPEKLF

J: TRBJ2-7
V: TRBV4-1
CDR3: ASSRQDIYEQY

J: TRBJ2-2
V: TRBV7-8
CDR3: ASSLGVVGTGELF

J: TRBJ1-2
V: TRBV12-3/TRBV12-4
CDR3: ASSFSPPEHGYT

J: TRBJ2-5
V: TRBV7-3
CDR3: ASSFQVGSGAQETQY

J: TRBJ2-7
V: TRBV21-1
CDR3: ASSKMTSGALVYEQY

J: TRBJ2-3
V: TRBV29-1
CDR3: SVMGLLTDTQY

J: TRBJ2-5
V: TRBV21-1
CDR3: ASSKVTGEEETQY

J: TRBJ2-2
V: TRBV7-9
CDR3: ASSLAYSGKQNTGELF

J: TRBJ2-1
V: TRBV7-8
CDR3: ASSRGAYYNEQF

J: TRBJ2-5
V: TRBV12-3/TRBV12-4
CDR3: ASRGTQY

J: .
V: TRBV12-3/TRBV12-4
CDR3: ASRPGTDNEQF

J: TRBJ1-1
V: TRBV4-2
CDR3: ASSQEGFRTVSVRGANTEAF

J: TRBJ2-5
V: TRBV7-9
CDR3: ASSFLLREGPKYQETQY

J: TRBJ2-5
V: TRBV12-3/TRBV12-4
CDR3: ASSRTSGALGQY

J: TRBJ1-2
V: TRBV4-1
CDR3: ASSQARGEYGYT

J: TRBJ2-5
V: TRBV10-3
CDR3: AISASLAGGETQY